Below, 3 T cell receptor beta chains from the same sample are listed, as sequenced in a study of T cell changes during pregnancy in multiple sclerosis. Generated by immunoSEQ multiplex PCR, the TCRdb table keeps only in-frame clones and is missing some. The sample lists about 32,000 clones, around 91% seen once, with about 3.9% in the top ten. This specimen was CD8+ T cells from peripheral blood mononuclear cells, taken in the second trimester of pregnancy. The source is a female donor in good health, enrolled as a control in a pregnancy study.

The chain employs TRBV9 and TRBJ1-2; 8 bases are shared with TRBD1. Germline lookup yields CDR1 SGDLS and CDR2 YYNGEE. With 3 bases clipped from V and 5 bases from J, the junction kept 6 bases outside the gene matches. The CDR3 has 14 residues. CDR3 nucleotide sequence: TGTGCCAGCAGCGCCAGGGACAGGCTTTATGGCTACACCTTC. Translation gives CASSARDRLYGYTF.

This clone was observed a few times. The genes are TRBV15 and TRBJ1-1; 7 bases agree with TRBD1. Germline CDR1 reads LNHNV; CDR2 reads YYDKDF (reference sequence). Unmatched junction bases numbered 6, after V lost 8 bases and J lost 0 bases. This CDR3 spans 14 amino acids. CDR3 region: CATRDSHVNTEAFF. For the CDR3, the DNA is TGTGCCACCCGGGACAGTCACGTGAACACTGAAGCTTTCTTT.

The chain uses TRBV11-3 and TRBJ2-3; 13 nucleotides line up with TRBD2. Germline V gives CDR1 SGHNT, CDR2 YENEEA. With 5 bases clipped from V and 4 bases from J, the junction kept 6 bases outside the gene matches. This CDR3 contains 16 residues. This CDR3 is CASSELAGGPADTQYF. The CDR3 nucleotides read TGTGCCAGCAGCGAACTAGCGGGGGGGCCGGCAGATACGCAGTATTTT.